This TCR beta chain was found in a study of T cells in Graves' hyperthyroidism and ophthalmopathy. Germline-derived CDR1 and CDR2 are SGHAT and FQNNGV. The CDR3 is 16 amino acids. The V segment lost 2 bases and the J segment 2 bases; nucleotides outside the gene matches: 8. In this sample, this clonotype turned up many times. It was RNA transcripts that yielded the amplified TCR beta CDR3 regions. A set of HTBI primers served as the primers for a first-round RT-PCR of the TCR CDR3. TCRdb itself ran the multiplex PCR reads through MiXCR, one entry per CDR3 protein. In the table there are around 600,000 distinct CDR3 sequences, 15% to 19% of which are singletons.

This receptor was identified in a woman aged 25 to 45 with Graves' hyperthyroidism. Sequencing was done on a sample of blood. This rearrangement joins TRBV11-2 to TRBJ1-1; 7 bases line up with TRBD1. The CDR3 DNA reads TGTGCCAGCAGCTTAAGCGGCGGGACAGTAAACACTGAAGCTTTCTTT. Its protein product is CASSLSGGTVNTEAFF.